The 30 T cell receptor beta chains in this list originate from one sample, sequenced in a study of read filtering for tumor transcriptome and immune sequencing. This library used about 400 ng RNA and molecular barcoded adaptors spanning alpha/delta and beta/gamma chains. TCRdb called the reads again in MiXCR, with one record for every CDR3 protein. This sample yields fewer than 150,000 distinct CDR3 sequences, of which 10% to 15% are seen a single time; about 10% belongs to the top ten. The specimen sequenced was a population of CD138-negative cells sorted from bone marrow. The source is a donor at least 40 years old with multiple myeloma.

This clonotype was seen repeatedly, ten times or more. The V gene is TRBV4-1, the J gene TRBJ1-1, with D unresolved. The germline CDR1 and CDR2 sequences are MGHRA and YSYEKL. The CDR3 totals 14 residues. Deletions cut 4 bases from V and 2 bases from J, with 11 bases between. The CDR3: CASSPQLVNTEAFF. CDR3 nucleotides: TGCGCCAGCAGCCCACAATTAGTTAACACTGAAGCTTTCTTT.

Concerning this clonotype: The likely explanation is a read error, given a far larger clone one base away. The J gene is TRBJ2-1, the V gene TRBV11-2, with unresolved D. CDR1 is SGHAT, CDR2 FQNNGV, per germline. The V gene lost 0 bases and the J gene lost 6 bases, with 12 bases spanning the gap. The CDR3 is 15 residues long. CDR3 in DNA: TGTGCCAGCAGCTTAGATCAATCGGGCTGCAATGAGCAGTTCTTC. It specifies CASSLDQSGCNEQFF. The variable domain in full, completed from reference TRBV11-2 and TRBJ2-1, reads EAGVAQSPRYKIIEKRQSVAFWCNPISGHATLYWYQQILGQGPKLLIQFQNNGVVDDSQLPKDRFSAERLKGVDSTLKIQPAKLEDSAVYLCASSLDQSGCNEQFFGPGTRLTVL.

This clonotype came up a few times. This chain uses TRBV10-2 with TRBJ2-1, with a weak D call TRBD1 (5 bases). CDR1 and CDR2 (germline): WSHSY, SAAADI. Trimming took 2 bases from V and 6 from J, leaving 17 bases between them. The CDR3 loop spans 16 amino acids. The CDR3 bases are TGCGCCAGCAGTGAGATCCCAGGGCCTGAAGCCAATGAGCAGTTCTTC. Protein sequence: CASSEIPGPEANEQFF.

This clonotype has a count of ten or more. CDR3 residues: CASSPRGGNSPLHF. In nucleotides, the CDR3 is TGCGCCAGCAGCCCCCGGGGGGGTAATTCACCCCTCCACTTT. This chain links TRBV5-1 with TRBJ1-6, with D tentatively TRBD1 (5 bases). There are 14 residues in the CDR3. The V gene lost 4 bases and the J gene lost 6 bases, with 11 bases spanning the gap. Germline V gene data show CDR1 as SGHRS and CDR2 as YFSETQ.

This clonotype was observed many times. V gene TRBV29-1 combines with J gene TRBJ2-1; D possibly matches TRBD1 or TRBD2 (5 bases each). The germline V and J ends were trimmed by 2 bases and 8 bases, with 19 bases remaining between them. Germline V gene sequence: CDR1 SQVTM, CDR2 ANQGSEA. The CDR3 spans 15 residues. CDR3 DNA: TGCAGCGTTGAATGGTCAGGGCAGAGGGTCGATGAGCAGTTCTTC. Residues: CSVEWSGQRVDEQFF.

As concerns this clonotype: A much larger clone is a single base away; this may be a read error. The chain has TRBV24-1 and TRBJ2-2, with D possibly matching TRBD2 (5 bases). Germline CDR1 and CDR2: KGHDR and SFDVKD. The CDR3 sequence is 14 residues long. The CDR3 loop reads CATSNSGNTGELLF. In nucleotides, the CDR3 is TGTGCCACCAGTAACTCCGGGAACACCGGGGAGCTGCTTTTT.

Notes on this clonotype: Sequence at one end of the junction differs from germline and may be a read error. V gene TRBV12-3 or TRBV12-4 combines with J gene TRBJ2-7; 7 bases match TRBD2. The CDR3 sequence is 13 residues long. The CDR3 DNA follows: TGTGCCAGCAGTTTAAGTTCGGAGGGAGGGCAAGGGTTC. The encoded protein is CASSLSSEGGQGF.

There are many counts of this clonotype. V gene TRBV24-1 combines with J gene TRBJ2-3; D uncertain. Deletions cut 5 bases from V and 3 bases from J, with 2 bases between. Germline V gene sequence: CDR1 KGHDR, CDR2 SFDVKD. CDR3 length equals 11 residues. The CDR3 here is CATSATDTQYF. The CDR3 DNA reads as TGTGCCACCAGTGCGACAGATACGCAGTATTTT.

This clonotype showed up many times. An end of the junction differs from the germline gene, which may be a read error. This chain links TRBV6-2 or TRBV6-3 with TRBJ2-4; 15 bases fit TRBD2. The CDR3 covers 20 residues. Germline assignment: CDR1 MNHEY and CDR2 SVGEGT. CDR3 loop: CVSSYAGTSGGLLAKNIQYF. The CDR3 DNA reads TGTGTCAGCAGTTATGCCGGGACTAGCGGGGGGCTCCTAGCCAAAAACATTCAGTACTTC.

The sample holds a few counts of this clonotype. This may be a read error, as it is one base from a much larger clone. V gene TRBV7-2 combines with J gene TRBJ2-1; D not certain. Germline V gene lookup returns CDR1 SGHTA and CDR2 FQGNSA. CDR3 length: 13 amino acids. The CDR3 reads CASSPFPGPEQSF. In DNA, the CDR3 is TGTGCCAGCAGCCCCTTCCCGGGCCCTGAGCAGTCCTTC.

This clonotype came up once. A much larger clone sits a single nucleotide away, making a read error possible. This chain links TRBV9 with TRBJ1-1; D might be TRBD1 (6 bases). The V and J ends lost 3 bases and 1 base respectively, with 10 bases between them. The V gene's germline CDR1 is SGDLS and CDR2 YYNGEE. This CDR3 spans 14 amino acids. The CDR3 coding sequence is TGTGCCAGCAGCGCGAGACAGGCGAACACTGAAGCTTTCTTT. It encodes CASSARQANTEAFF. The variable domain in full, with the rest retrieved from reference TRBV9 and TRBJ1-1, is DSGVTQTPKHLITATGQRVTLRCSPRSGDLSVYWYQQSLDQGLQFLIQYYNGEERAKGNILERFSAQQFPDLHSELNLSSLELGDSALYFCASSARQANTEAFFGQGTRLTVV.

The table lists this clonotype with many counts. J is TRBJ2-5 and V is TRBV6-6; no clear D gene. The CDR3 has 13 amino acids. Germline V gene lookup returns CDR1 MNHNY and CDR2 SVGAGI (reference sequence). The CDR3 sequence: CASRSRVWETQYF. The CDR3 nucleotides read TGTGCATCACGGAGCCGGGTCTGGGAGACCCAGTACTTC.

The sample holds one count of this clonotype. Possible read error: a much larger clone is one base away. V and J are TRBV2 and TRBJ2-7, with 8 bases fitting TRBD1. Per germline, CDR1 SNHLY and CDR2 FYNNEI. The CDR3 runs to 15 residues. CDR3 DNA: TGTGCCAGCATGGAGGACAGGGCGTATTCCTGCGAGCAGTACTTC. Its translation is CASMEDRAYSCEQYF.

In its sample, this clonotype was seen many times. The rearrangement uses TRBV10-1 and TRBJ2-1; 9 nucleotides align to TRBD1. Germline CDR1 is WNHNN and CDR2 is SYGVQD (reference sequence). CDR3 size: 16 residues. V lost 0 bases and J lost 8; bases outside the gene matches: 8. This chain's CDR3 is CASSESSGQGDDEQFF. CDR3 DNA: TGCGCCAGCAGTGAGTCGTCGGGACAGGGTGACGATGAGCAGTTCTTC.

This sequence joins TRBV6-2 or TRBV6-3 and TRBJ2-2; D could derive from TRBD1 or TRBD2 (5 bases each). Germline V CDR1 and CDR2: MNHEY, SVGEGT. The CDR3 contains 15 residues. V was cut by 6 bases and J by 5 bases, with 16 bases left in between. The CDR3 DNA reads as TGTGCCAGCAGCCGTCCGGGACGCCAGACCGGGGAGCTGTTTTTT. The encoded protein is CASSRPGRQTGELFF.

This clonotype showed up just a few times. The rearrangement joins TRBV12-3 or TRBV12-4 to TRBJ2-5; D is ambiguous. Trimming took 3 bases from V and 4 from J, leaving 9 bases between them. The CDR3 has 13 amino acids. DNA for the CDR3: TGTGCCAGCAGTTTTTCGGGTAGAGAGACCCAGTACTTC. It encodes CASSFSGRETQYF.

With regard to this clonotype: A much larger clone differs by one base, so this may be a read error. V gene TRBV12-3 or TRBV12-4 combines with J gene TRBJ1-3, with TRBD1 as a possible D gene (6 bases). The CDR3 covers 12 residues. The CDR3 DNA sequence: TGTGCCAGCAGTCCCTGGAGGGACACCTTATATTTT. As protein: CASSPWRDTLYF.

This clonotype occurred many times. The chain has TRBV29-1 and TRBJ2-1; TRBD2 matches 13 bases. This CDR3 has 16 residues. V was pared by 6 bases and J by 7 bases, with 12 bases of the junction left unmatched. The germline V gene encodes CDR1 SQVTM and CDR2 ANQGSEA. The DNA for the CDR3 is TGCAGCGTCACTAGCGGGAGGGCCAAACTACGAAATGAGCAGTTCTTC. Translated: CSVTSGRAKLRNEQFF.

Worth noting for this clonotype: A single base separates this from a much larger clone, so it may be a read error. V is TRBV11-2 and J is TRBJ2-5; no clear D. Germline values: CDR1 SGHAT, CDR2 FQNNGV. Between the trimmed V and J ends, which lost 2 bases and 2 bases, there was a span of 9 bases. The CDR3 extends over 14 amino acids. This CDR3 reads CASSLQGEQETQYF. CDR3 sequence (DNA): TGTGCCAGCAGCTTACAAGGAGAGCAAGAGACCCAGTACTTC. Supplemented by reference TRBV11-2 and TRBJ2-5, the full variable domain reads EAGVAQSPRYKIIEKRQSVAFWCNPISGHATLYWYQQILGQGPKLLIQFQNNGVVDDSQLPKDRFSAERLKGVDSTLKIQPAKLEDSAVYLCASSLQGEQETQYFGPGTRLLVL.

This clonotype came up a few times. A much larger clone differs from this one at a single base, so this may be a read error. The rearrangement links TRBV11-2 to TRBJ2-2, with 10 bases lining up with TRBD2. Germline CDR1 reads SGHAT; CDR2 reads FQNNGV. The CDR3 runs 14 residues. V was pared by 5 bases and J by 7 bases, with 4 bases of the junction left unmatched. CDR3 bases: TGTGCCAGCAGCCCGGGACTAGCGTACGGGGAGCTGTTTTTT. Translated: CASSPGLAYGELFF.

This clonotype has a count of ten or more. The gene calls are TRBV5-1 and TRBJ2-5; a possible D gene is TRBD2 (6 bases). In germline, CDR1 is SGHRS, CDR2 YFSETQ. CDR3 size: 16 residues. V lost 2 bases and J lost 3, with 17 bases in between. CDR3 amino acids: CASSLLPRGSEETQYF. CDR3 nucleotides: TGCGCCAGCAGCTTACTCCCGCGGGGCTCAGAAGAGACCCAGTACTTC.

This clonotype was recorded at least ten times. The chain carries TRBV10-3 and TRBJ2-7; D might be TRBD1 (5 bases). Germline assignment: CDR1 ENHRY and CDR2 SYGVKD. CDR3 length: 13 amino acids. V lost 3 bases to trimming and J lost 5 bases, with 11 bases between them. The CDR3 sequence: CAISDIRDHEQYF. DNA of the CDR3: TGTGCCATCAGTGATATCAGGGATCACGAGCAGTACTTC.

In this sample, this clonotype turned up once. V is TRBV19 and J is TRBJ1-5; tentative D call: TRBD1 (6 bases). The CDR3 loop spans 15 amino acids. Trimming stripped 0 bases from V and 5 bases from J, with 11 bases between. CDR1 is LNHDA and CDR2 is SQIVND in the germline V gene (reference sequence). This CDR3 reads CASSIDPEGDQPQHF. The DNA of the CDR3 is TGTGCCAGTAGTATAGATCCGGAGGGGGATCAGCCCCAGCATTTT.

This clonotype was recorded many times. The chain is built from TRBV10-3 and TRBJ2-2, with D perhaps TRBD2 (7 bases). The CDR3 contains 14 residues. V was pared by 0 bases and J by 6 bases, with 8 bases between. Germline values: CDR1 ENHRY, CDR2 SYGVKD. CDR3 amino acids: CAISESRGPGELFF. Written as DNA, the CDR3 is TGTGCCATCAGTGAGTCGCGGGGGCCCGGGGAGCTGTTTTTT.

This clonotype was detected a few times. The V and J genes are TRBV7-9 and TRBJ2-1; D possibly corresponds to TRBD2 (6 bases). CDR3 length: 18 amino acids. Germline V gene sequence: CDR1 SEHNR, CDR2 FQNEAQ (reference sequence). V dropped 4 bases and J dropped 4 bases, with 23 bases sitting between them. The CDR3 nucleotides are TGTGCCAGCAGCTGGGGGGTGGCCGCCGGGGCAGCATACAATGAGCAGTTCTTC. This gives the protein CASSWGVAAGAAYNEQFF.

In this sample, this clonotype turned up many times. The chain couples TRBV4-1 to TRBJ2-7; tentatively, D is TRBD1 or TRBD2 (5 bases each). Germline CDR1 and CDR2: MGHRA and YSYEKL. The CDR3 has 14 amino acids. With 0 bases removed from V and 9 bases from J, the gap between germline ends came to 15 bases. The CDR3 reads CASSQDLGVSVQYF. The CDR3, as DNA: TGCGCCAGCAGCCAAGATCTGGGGGTTTCCGTGCAGTACTTC.

In the case of this clonotype: One base away lies a much larger clone, so this may be a sequencing read error. V and J are TRBV6-1 and TRBJ2-7; D is uncertain. The CDR3 has 15 amino acids. CDR1 MNHNS and CDR2 SASEGT come from the germline V gene. V lost 2 bases and J 2 bases, leaving 13 bases between the germline ends. The CDR3 DNA follows: TGTGCCAGCAGTGAAATATCAGGAGCTACCTACGAGCAGTACTTC. Translating it yields CASSEISGATYEQYF.

The table lists this clonotype with many counts. The chain carries TRBV6-6 and TRBJ1-4, with D possibly TRBD1 on 6 matching bases. With 6 bases removed from V and 4 bases from J, the gap between germline ends came to 12 bases. CDR3 size: 14 residues. Germline V CDR1 and CDR2: MNHNY, SVGAGI (reference sequence). CDR3 sequence (DNA): TGTGCCAGCAGATCGGGGGGCAATAATGAAAAACTGTTTTTT. It translates to CASRSGGNNEKLFF.

At least ten counts were recorded for this clonotype. This rearrangement joins TRBV6-5 to TRBJ2-3; TRBD2 aligns across 8 bases. Germline V gives CDR1 MNHEY, CDR2 SVGAGI. V dropped 8 bases and J dropped 1; count of bases not matched to a gene: 5. The CDR3 is 14 residues long. CDR3 loop: CASLPAGGTDTQYF. In DNA form, the CDR3 reads TGTGCCAGCCTCCCAGCGGGGGGCACAGATACGCAGTATTTT.

This clonotype was seen at least ten times. V and J are TRBV30 and TRBJ1-6; D call uncertain. V was shortened by 2 bases and J by 7 bases, with 6 bases between the two germline ends. From germline, CDR1 is GTSNPN and CDR2 SVGIG (reference sequence). The CDR3 is 12 residues long. The CDR3 bases are TGTGCCTGGAGTTCAGAGAATTCACCCCTCCACTTT. As protein: CAWSSENSPLHF.